This record covers a single T cell receptor beta chain. The antigen it recognizes is unknown. No base qualities exist here, and no much larger clone lies one base off it. The immunoSEQ Assay, a bias-controlled multiplex PCR, was used to amplify TCRbeta CDR3 regions from genomic DNA. The paper's processing steps were these. The number of nucleated cells in each sample was estimated from the amplification of reference gene primers within the assay. Sequence reads were collapsed and filtered to measure the absolute abundance of every unique TCRbeta CDR3 rearrangement. For each sample, productive Simpson clonality was calculated as the square root of Simpson's diversity index across productive rearrangements. Drawn from immuneACCESS, this table holds only the in-frame rearrangements with V and J called that TCRdb kept. Clones are partly lost; checked studies trace under half to an unresolved V gene and leave the rest unexplained. V and J calls and clone size are those listed in that table; D and trimming were worked out from the DNA. The sample profile shows 300,000 or so clones; approximately 82% of them were found once. The top ten hold roughly 1.1% of the sample.

The collaborating institutions used their own protocols to collect whole blood in K2EDTA tubes. Collaborator samples were shipped for TCRbeta analysis as frozen whole blood, isolated PBMCs, or DNA extracted from either sample type. Ends trimmed: V by 7 bases, J by 2 bases; bases unmatched to a gene: 3. From cysteine to phenylalanine, the CDR3 is 13 amino acids long. Only CDR3 DNA is held: 39 bases, read in frame from base 1. In the germline V gene, CDR1 corresponds to MNHEY and CDR2 to SVGAGI. The data belong to a study of blood T cell repertoires in COVID-19 (dated by TCRdb to about 2020). The study in broad terms: The collaborator samples originated in the United States, Italy and Spain and spanned the acute and convalescent phases of COVID-19. The material from the prospective study consisted of cDNA or gDNA derived from T cells, B-cell-depleted T cells, or PBMCs. Deeply sampled blood TCRbeta repertoires from subjects exposed to, actively infected with, or recovered from COVID-19 were included in the dataset. The repertoires were released in a freely available public database meant as a resource for research on the immune response to SARS-CoV-2. Samples came from the ongoing ImmuneRACE study (first 160 participants) plus 1,254 subjects from 6 global collaborators. Sample metadata almost always included a de-identified subject ID, COVID-19 status, age in years and sex. Where available, HLA class I and class II types were obtained from metadata supplied by the sample provider rather than from assay-based typing. General study outcomes and caveats: How much clinical and demographic metadata was included differed by source and by participant, and the metadata was provided uncurated.

Here the chain combines TRBV6-5 and TRBJ1-1, with 8 central nucleotides matching TRBD1. The specimen was peripheral blood. The origin of this receptor is a woman aged 45 to 65 with acute or convalescent COVID-19. The nucleotide sequence is given as TGTGCCAGCACCCCAGGGGGCAACACTGAAGCTTTCTTT. Translation gives CASTPGGNTEAFF.